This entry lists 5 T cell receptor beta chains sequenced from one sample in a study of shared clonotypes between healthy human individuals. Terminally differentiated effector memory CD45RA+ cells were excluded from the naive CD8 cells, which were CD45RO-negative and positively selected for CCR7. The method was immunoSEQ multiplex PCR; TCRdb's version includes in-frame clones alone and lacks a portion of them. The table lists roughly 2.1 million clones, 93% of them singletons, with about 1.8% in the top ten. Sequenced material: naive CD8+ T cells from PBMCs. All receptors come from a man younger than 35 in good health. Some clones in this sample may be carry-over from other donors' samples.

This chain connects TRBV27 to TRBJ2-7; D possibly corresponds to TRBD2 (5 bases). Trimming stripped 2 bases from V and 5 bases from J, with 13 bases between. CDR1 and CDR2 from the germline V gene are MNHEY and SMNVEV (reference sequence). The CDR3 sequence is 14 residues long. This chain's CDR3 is CASSLSGSGNEQYF. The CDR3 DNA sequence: TGTGCCAGCAGTTTAAGTGGTTCGGGAAACGAGCAGTACTTC.

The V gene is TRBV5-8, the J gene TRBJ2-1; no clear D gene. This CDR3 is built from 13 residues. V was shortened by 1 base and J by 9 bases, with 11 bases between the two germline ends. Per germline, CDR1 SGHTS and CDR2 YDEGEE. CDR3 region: CASSLKYPAEQFF. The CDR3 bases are TGTGCCAGCAGCTTGAAGTATCCGGCTGAGCAGTTCTTC.

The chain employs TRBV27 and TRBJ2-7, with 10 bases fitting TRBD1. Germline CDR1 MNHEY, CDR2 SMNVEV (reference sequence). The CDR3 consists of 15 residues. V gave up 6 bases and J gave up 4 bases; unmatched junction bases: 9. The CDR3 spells CASRETGQGMYEQYF. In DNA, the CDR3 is TGTGCCAGCAGGGAAACGGGACAGGGGATGTACGAGCAGTACTTC.

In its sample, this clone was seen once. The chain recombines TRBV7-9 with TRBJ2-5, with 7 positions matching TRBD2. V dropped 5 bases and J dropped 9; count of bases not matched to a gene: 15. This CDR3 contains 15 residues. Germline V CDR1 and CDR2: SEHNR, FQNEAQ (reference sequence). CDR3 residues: CASSQAKGLTGSQYF. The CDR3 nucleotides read TGTGCCAGCAGCCAGGCTAAGGGACTAACTGGGTCCCAGTACTTC.

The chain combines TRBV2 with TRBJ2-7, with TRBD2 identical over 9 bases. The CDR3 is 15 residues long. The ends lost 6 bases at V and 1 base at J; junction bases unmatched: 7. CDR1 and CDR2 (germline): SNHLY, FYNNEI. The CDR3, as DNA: TGTGCCAGCAGCGTCCAGACTAGCGGATCCTACGAGCAGTACTTC. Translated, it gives CASSVQTSGSYEQYF.